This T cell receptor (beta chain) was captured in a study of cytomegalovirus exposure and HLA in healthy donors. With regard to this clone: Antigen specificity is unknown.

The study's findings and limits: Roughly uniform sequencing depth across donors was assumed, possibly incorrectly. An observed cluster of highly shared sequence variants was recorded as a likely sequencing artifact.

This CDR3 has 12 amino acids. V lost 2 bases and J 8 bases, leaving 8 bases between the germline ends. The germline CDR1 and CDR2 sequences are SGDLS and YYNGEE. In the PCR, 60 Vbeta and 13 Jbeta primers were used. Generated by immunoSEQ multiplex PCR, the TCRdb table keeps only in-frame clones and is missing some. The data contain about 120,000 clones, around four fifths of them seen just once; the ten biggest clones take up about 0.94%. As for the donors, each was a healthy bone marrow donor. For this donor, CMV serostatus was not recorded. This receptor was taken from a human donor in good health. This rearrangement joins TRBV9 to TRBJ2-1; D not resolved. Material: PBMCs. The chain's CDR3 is CASSVRGYEQFF. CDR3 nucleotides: TGTGCCAGCAGCGTCCGCGGTTATGAGCAGTTCTTC. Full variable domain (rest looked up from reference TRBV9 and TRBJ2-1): DSGVTQTPKHLITATGQRVTLRCSPRSGDLSVYWYQQSLDQGLQFLIQYYNGEERAKGNILERFSAQQFPDLHSELNLSSLELGDSALYFCASSVRGYEQFFGPGTRLTVL.